This T cell receptor beta chain originates from a study of CD8+CD57+ T cells in acquired aplastic anemia. Only patients with CD8+CD57+ cell expansion on flow cytometry were chosen for sequencing. This clonotype was observed at least ten times. The CDR3 extends over 14 amino acids. V lost 4 bases to trimming and J lost 5 bases; unmatched junction nucleotides: 8. Per the germline V gene, CDR1 is SGHRS and CDR2 is YFSETQ. Genomic DNA served as template for TCR beta VDJ and CDR3 profiling. TCRdb itself ran the reads through MiXCR, one entry per CDR3 protein. The sample lists about 180,000 distinct CDR3 sequences, 48% seen once, with approximately 12% in the top ten.

The sequence was obtained from a human donor with aplastic anemia. The chain carries TRBV5-1 and TRBJ2-7, with TRBD1 identical over 8 bases. Source material: sorted CD4+, CD8+, or CD8+CD57+ T cells (not recorded which) from PBMCs. The DNA of the CDR3 is TGCGCCAGCAGCAAGACAGGGGTCAGCCACGAGCAGTACTTC. Its translation is CASSKTGVSHEQYF.